The 24 T cell receptor beta chains below all came from one sample that was sequenced in a study of vaccination and CD4 T cells after COVID-19. Time point reported: late sampling 161 to 241 days after vaccination in a few convalescent patients. The treatment denotes: approximately 9-day PBMC culture with coronavirus spike peptide pools or control peptides (ViraFEST assay). No cognate antigen is known for these TCRs. Cultured CD4+ T cells had their DNA profiled by the Oncomine TCR Beta short-read assay. TCRdb re-derived calls from the PCR reads in MiXCR, one entry per CDR3 protein. The table lists tens of thousands of distinct CDR3 sequences, roughly two fifths of them singletons. The sample here was CD4+ T cells from blood, cultured in vitro, taken about 7 months after SARS-CoV-2 vaccination. Source of these receptors: a human donor who had recovered from COVID-19.

The CDR3 DNA reads TGTGCCAGTAGTAGGACAGGGGAGGGAGATGAGCAGTTCTTC. It specifies CASSRTGEGDEQFF. This chain uses TRBV19 with TRBJ2-1, with TRBD1 matching over 9 bases. Trimming removed 4 bases from V and 8 bases from J; junction bases left unmatched: 6. The CDR3 runs to 14 residues. The V gene's germline CDR1 is LNHDA and CDR2 SQIVND (reference sequence).

The chain joins TRBV15 to TRBJ2-5; tentatively, D is TRBD1 or TRBD2 (5 bases each). Trimming took off 5 bases at V and 5 bases at J, with 21 bases between the two ends. The CDR3 has 16 residues. Germline lookup yields CDR1 LNHNV and CDR2 YYDKDF (reference sequence). The CDR3 loop reads CATSGGRAQDSETQYF. The CDR3 DNA sequence: TGTGCCACCAGCGGAGGAAGAGCACAGGATTCGGAGACCCAGTACTTC.

The chain employs TRBV20-1 and TRBJ2-7; 9 bases fit TRBD1. V shed 6 bases and J 5 bases; nucleotides not matched to a gene: 11. Per germline, CDR1 DFQATT and CDR2 SNEGSKA (reference sequence). The CDR3 runs 14 residues. In DNA form, the CDR3 reads TGCAGTGCGCTCCCTCCGGGACAGGGCAACGAGCAGTACTTC. Protein product: CSALPPGQGNEQYF.

J is TRBJ2-7 and V is TRBV4-3, with 7 bases aligning to TRBD2. The CDR3 is 14 amino acids. J gave up 3 bases and V 5 bases, and 7 bases lay outside the gene matches. Germline V gene lookup returns CDR1 LGHNA and CDR2 YSLEER. As DNA, the CDR3 is TGCGCCAGCAGCAAGCGGGACGGCCACTACGAGCAGTACTTC. Translating gives CASSKRDGHYEQYF.

The chain has TRBV11-3 and TRBJ2-1, with D uncertain. There are 16 residues in the CDR3. The V gene lost 0 bases and the J gene lost 5 bases, with 14 bases spanning the gap. Germline-derived CDR1 and CDR2 are SGHNT and YENEEA. In DNA form, the CDR3 reads TGTGCCAGCAGCTTAGAGGGTAGGGCACCTAACAATGAGCAGTTCTTC. It translates to CASSLEGRAPNNEQFF.

CDR3 in amino acids: CASSPRTSKYEQFF. DNA for the CDR3: TGTGCCAGCAGCCCGAGGACTAGTAAATATGAGCAGTTCTTC. This sequence joins TRBV7-2 and TRBJ2-1, with TRBD2 identical over 7 bases. The J segment lost 8 bases and the V segment lost 5 bases, leaving 9 bases of the junction unmatched. The CDR3 consists of 14 residues. Per the germline V gene, CDR1 is SGHTA and CDR2 is FQGNSA. The complete variable domain, with remaining parts taken from reference TRBV7-2 and TRBJ2-1, reads GAGVSQSPSNKVTEKGKDVELRCDPISGHTALYWYRQSLGQGLEFLIYFQGNSAPDKSGLPSDRFSAERTGGSVSTLTIQRTQQEDSAVYLCASSPRTSKYEQFFGPGTRLTVL.

The gene calls are TRBV27 and TRBJ2-7; D gene unclear. The V gene's germline CDR1 is MNHEY and CDR2 SMNVEV (reference sequence). Between the trimmed V and J ends, which lost 5 bases and 4 bases, there was a span of 12 bases. This CDR3 comprises 13 residues. The CDR3 coding sequence is TGTGCCAGCAGTAGAAACGACCAGTACGAGCAGTACTTC. Translating gives CASSRNDQYEQYF.

The V gene is TRBV7-6, the J gene TRBJ2-3, with 8 bases that match TRBD2. V was pared by 6 bases and J by 2 bases, with 4 bases of the junction left unmatched. Germline V CDR1 and CDR2: SGHVS, FNYEAQ. This CDR3 contains 14 residues. The CDR3 region has the DNA TGTGCCAGCAGTCAGCGGGGGACCACAGATACGCAGTATTTT. It translates to CASSQRGTTDTQYF.

CDR3 DNA: TGTGCCAGTAGTATAAGGGCTCCTCTTGAGCAGTACTTC. Translating it yields CASSIRAPLEQYF. V gene TRBV19 combines with J gene TRBJ2-7; D uncertain. V lost 2 bases to trimming and J lost 7 bases, with 12 bases between them. Looked up from germline, CDR1 is LNHDA and CDR2 is SQIVND (reference sequence). This CDR3 has 13 amino acids.

This clonotype has a handful of counts. This rearrangement joins TRBV20-1 to TRBJ2-3; D remains ambiguous. Germline V gene sequence: CDR1 DFQATT, CDR2 SNEGSKA (reference sequence). V was pared by 6 bases and J by 2 bases, with 12 bases between. The CDR3 has 13 amino acids. For the CDR3, the DNA is TGCAGTGCCCGGCCACTGGACACAGATACGCAGTATTTT. Its translation: CSARPLDTDTQYF.

A few counts support this clonotype. The chain combines TRBV29-1 with TRBJ1-2; D is possibly TRBD1 (5 bases). The CDR3 is made up of 12 amino acids. CDR1 SQVTM and CDR2 ANQGSEA come from the germline V gene. The CDR3 DNA follows: TGCCTTACGGGGGACGATAACTATGGCTACACCTTC. Protein product: CLTGDDNYGYTF.

The V gene is TRBV15, the J gene TRBJ2-1; 14 nucleotides align to TRBD2. Trimming took 0 bases from V and 2 from J; bases not matched to a gene: 3. Germline CDR1 LNHNV, CDR2 YYDKDF (reference sequence). This CDR3 has 18 residues. CDR3: CATSRDRTSGGTYNEQFF. The CDR3 coding sequence is TGTGCCACCAGCAGAGATCGGACTAGCGGGGGGACCTACAATGAGCAGTTCTTC.

The chain carries TRBV6-5 and TRBJ1-1, with D possibly being TRBD1 (6 bases). CDR1 and CDR2 from the germline V gene are MNHEY and SVGAGI. The CDR3 loop spans 15 amino acids. Trimming pared 2 bases from V and 1 base from J, leaving 11 bases between. The CDR3 sequence: CASSYHGQPNTEAFF. Written as DNA, the CDR3 is TGTGCCAGCAGTTACCACGGACAGCCGAACACTGAAGCTTTCTTT.

This clonotype has just a few counts. This chain joins TRBV7-2 and TRBJ1-1; maybe TRBD1 (5 bases). The CDR3 consists of 14 residues. Germline lookup yields CDR1 SGHTA and CDR2 FQGNSA. Trimming removed 1 base at V and 3 bases at J, with 9 bases between. DNA for the CDR3: TGTGCCAGCAGCTTAGTCGGGGGAGACACTGAAGCTTTCTTT. It is translated as CASSLVGGDTEAFF.

The gene calls are TRBV27 and TRBJ2-7; 9 nucleotides line up with TRBD1. With 5 bases clipped from V and 2 bases from J, the junction kept 13 bases outside the gene matches. The germline gives CDR1 MNHEY, CDR2 SMNVEV (reference sequence). This CDR3 has 17 amino acids. The CDR3: CASSLRPRDRVTYEQYF. CDR3 coding DNA: TGTGCCAGCAGTCTGCGCCCCCGGGACAGGGTCACCTACGAGCAGTACTTC.

The chain carries TRBV20-1 and TRBJ2-1, with D unresolved. Germline-derived CDR1 and CDR2 are DFQATT and SNEGSKA (reference sequence). V shed 6 bases and J shed 7 bases, with 13 bases lying between them. CDR3 length equals 12 residues. Here the CDR3 reads CSADGLENEQFF. The CDR3, as DNA: TGCAGTGCCGATGGGTTGGAAAATGAGCAGTTCTTC.

This clonotype was picked up a small number of times. The gene calls are TRBV20-1 and TRBJ1-5; D remains unclear. This CDR3 has 15 residues. V lost 0 bases to trimming and J lost 2 bases, with 11 bases between them. Germline V lookup: CDR1 DFQATT, CDR2 SNEGSKA (reference sequence). DNA for the CDR3: TGCAGTGCTAGAGACAGAGGAGGTGGCAATCAGCCCCAGCATTTT. Its translation is CSARDRGGGNQPQHF.

V and J are TRBV24-1 and TRBJ2-3; 10 positions agree with TRBD2. Germline V lookup: CDR1 KGHDR, CDR2 SFDVKD. The CDR3 has 18 amino acids. Losses at the gene ends were 4 bases for V and 2 bases for J; bases not matched to a gene: 11. The CDR3 reads CATSDPEPGTSVTDTQYF. CDR3 DNA: TGTGCCACCAGTGACCCGGAACCCGGGACTAGCGTCACAGATACGCAGTATTTT.

This sequence joins TRBV24-1 and TRBJ1-6, with TRBD1 as a possible D gene (5 bases). Trimming took 3 bases from V and 12 from J, leaving 23 bases between them. Germline V gene sequence: CDR1 KGHDR, CDR2 SFDVKD. The CDR3 is 17 amino acids. CDR3 sequence (DNA): TGTGCCACCAGTGATCCAACTCCCGGGGCCCGTAGGGGACCCCTCCACTTT. Encoded protein: CATSDPTPGARRGPLHF.

This rearrangement joins TRBV12-3 or TRBV12-4 to TRBJ2-1, with 7 bases that match TRBD1. The CDR3 loop spans 15 amino acids. J gave up 2 bases and V 5 bases, and 6 bases lay outside the gene matches. The CDR3 is CASSLRQGTYNEQFF. As DNA, the CDR3 is TGTGCCAGCAGTCTCCGACAGGGTACCTACAATGAGCAGTTCTTC.

The gene calls are TRBV18 and TRBJ1-2; TRBD1 aligns across 9 bases. J lost 2 bases, V lost 0 bases, and 4 bases had no gene match. Germline CDR1 is KGHSH and CDR2 is LQKENI. This CDR3 has 16 residues. CDR3 DNA: TGTGCCAGCTCACCACCGGGGGACAGGGCAAACTATGGCTACACCTTC. It is translated as CASSPPGDRANYGYTF.

The chain has TRBV2 and TRBJ1-6; no firm D call. CDR1 and CDR2 (germline): SNHLY, FYNNEI. Trimming shortened V by 4 bases and J by 7 bases, and 5 bases separated the two germline ends. The CDR3 has 12 amino acids. This chain's CDR3 is CASSGANSPLHF. CDR3 in DNA: TGTGCCAGCAGTGGAGCGAATTCACCCCTCCACTTT.

This clonotype is judged medium-sized. This chain uses TRBV4-1 with TRBJ2-3; 7 nucleotides align to TRBD1. Germline CDR1 is MGHRA and CDR2 is YSYEKL. The V gene end was trimmed by 6 bases and the J gene end by 5 bases; junction bases not matched to a gene: 8. The CDR3 contains 14 residues. The CDR3 here is CASRAPWDRDTQYF. The CDR3 DNA reads TGCGCCAGCAGGGCCCCTTGGGACAGAGATACGCAGTATTTT.

A few counts support this clonotype. The chain combines TRBV6-1 with TRBJ1-1; perhaps TRBD1 as D (5 bases). CDR1 and CDR2 from the germline V gene are MNHNS and SASEGT. The V gene lost 6 bases and the J gene lost 1 base, with 12 bases spanning the gap. The CDR3 has 14 amino acids. CDR3 amino acids: CASRLTGANTEAFF. DNA for the CDR3: TGTGCCAGCAGGTTAACAGGAGCGAACACTGAAGCTTTCTTT.